This T cell receptor beta chain appears in the sequencing data of a study of CD8 T cells in ankylosing spondylitis. This clonotype was observed many times. TCRdb re-analysed the 5' RACE reads in MiXCR, keeping a single row per CDR3 protein. This sample has under 200,000 distinct CDR3 sequences; 11% occur once, and the top ten carry 25% to 35%. The germline V gene encodes CDR1 ENHRY and CDR2 SYGVKD. Trimming stripped 0 bases from V and 5 bases from J, with 14 bases between. This CDR3 is 15 amino acids long. Source material: blood, either unsorted or a sorted T cell fraction (not recorded which). This chain connects TRBV10-3 to TRBJ2-7; no definite D call. This receptor was taken from a male donor with ankylosing spondylitis or in good health (not recorded which). CDR3 sequence reads: CAISESTRPENEQYF. The CDR3 DNA reads TGTGCCATCAGTGAGTCGACGAGACCTGAGAACGAGCAGTACTTC.